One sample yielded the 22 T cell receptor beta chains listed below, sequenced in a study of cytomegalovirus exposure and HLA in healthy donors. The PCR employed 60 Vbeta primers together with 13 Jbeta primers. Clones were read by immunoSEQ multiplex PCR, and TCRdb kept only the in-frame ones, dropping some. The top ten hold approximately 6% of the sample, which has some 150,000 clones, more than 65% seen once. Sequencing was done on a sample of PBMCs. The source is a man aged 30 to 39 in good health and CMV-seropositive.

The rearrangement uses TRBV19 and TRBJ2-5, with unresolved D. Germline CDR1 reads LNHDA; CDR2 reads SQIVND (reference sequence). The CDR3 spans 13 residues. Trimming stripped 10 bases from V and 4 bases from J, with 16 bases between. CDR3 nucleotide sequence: TGTGCCACCCGACCGAGGTCGAGAGAGACCCAGTACTTC. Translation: CATRPRSRETQYF.

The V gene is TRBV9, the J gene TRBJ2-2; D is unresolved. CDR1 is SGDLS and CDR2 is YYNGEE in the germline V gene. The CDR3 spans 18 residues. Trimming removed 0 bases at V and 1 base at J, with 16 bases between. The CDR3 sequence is CASSVGSFAVMNTGELFF. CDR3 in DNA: TGTGCCAGCAGCGTAGGCTCTTTCGCGGTGATGAACACCGGGGAGCTGTTTTTT.

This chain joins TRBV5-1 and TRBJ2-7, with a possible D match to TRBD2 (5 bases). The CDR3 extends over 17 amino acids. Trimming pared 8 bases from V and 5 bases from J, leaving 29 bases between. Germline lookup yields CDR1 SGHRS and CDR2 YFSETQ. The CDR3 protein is CARTVPRVPNARDEQYF. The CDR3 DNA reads TGCGCCAGGACCGTTCCCCGGGTCCCAAATGCGAGGGACGAGCAGTACTTC. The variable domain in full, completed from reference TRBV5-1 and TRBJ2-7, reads KAGVTQTPRYLIKTRGQQVTLSCSPISGHRSVSWYQQTPGQGLQFLFEYFSETQRNKGNFPGRFSGRQFSNSRSEMNVSTLELGDSALYLCARTVPRVPNARDEQYFGPGTRLTVT.

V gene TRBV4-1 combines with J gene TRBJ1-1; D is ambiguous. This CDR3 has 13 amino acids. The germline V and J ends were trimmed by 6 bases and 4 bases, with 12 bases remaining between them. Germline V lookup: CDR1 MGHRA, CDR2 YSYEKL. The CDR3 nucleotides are TGCGCCAGCAGTCGGACTGGAATCACTGAAGCTTTCTTT. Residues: CASSRTGITEAFF.

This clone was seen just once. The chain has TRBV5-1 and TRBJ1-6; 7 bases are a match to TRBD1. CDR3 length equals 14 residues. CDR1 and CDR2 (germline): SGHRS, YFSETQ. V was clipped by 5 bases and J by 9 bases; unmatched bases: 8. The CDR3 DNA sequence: TGCGCCAGCAGTACCAATCAGGGGGGTTCACCCCTCCACTTT. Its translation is CASSTNQGGSPLHF.

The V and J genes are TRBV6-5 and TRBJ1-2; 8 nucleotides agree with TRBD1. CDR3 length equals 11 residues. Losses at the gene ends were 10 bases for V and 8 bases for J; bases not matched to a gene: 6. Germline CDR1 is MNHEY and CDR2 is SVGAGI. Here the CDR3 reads CAIRRGRGYTF. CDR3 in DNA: TGTGCCATCCGCAGGGGGCGAGGCTACACCTTC.

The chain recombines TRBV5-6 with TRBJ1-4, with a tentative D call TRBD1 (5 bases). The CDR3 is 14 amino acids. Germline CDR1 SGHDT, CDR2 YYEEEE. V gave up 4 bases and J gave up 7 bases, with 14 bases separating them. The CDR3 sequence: CASSMTVRSEKLFF. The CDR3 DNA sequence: TGTGCCAGCAGCATGACAGTACGAAGTGAAAAACTGTTTTTT.

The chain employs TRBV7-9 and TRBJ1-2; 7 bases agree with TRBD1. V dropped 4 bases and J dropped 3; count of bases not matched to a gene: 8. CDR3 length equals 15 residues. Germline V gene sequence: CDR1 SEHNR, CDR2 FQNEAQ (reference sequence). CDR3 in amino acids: CASSSGRDRDYGYTF. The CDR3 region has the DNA TGTGCCAGCAGCTCGGGACGTGACAGGGACTATGGCTACACCTTC.

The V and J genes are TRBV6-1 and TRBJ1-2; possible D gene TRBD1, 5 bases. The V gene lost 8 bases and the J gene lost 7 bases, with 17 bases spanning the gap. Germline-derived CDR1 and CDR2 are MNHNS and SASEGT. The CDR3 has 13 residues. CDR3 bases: TGTGCCAGCGTCAGGACGGGGGTCTCTGGCTACACCTTC. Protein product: CASVRTGVSGYTF.

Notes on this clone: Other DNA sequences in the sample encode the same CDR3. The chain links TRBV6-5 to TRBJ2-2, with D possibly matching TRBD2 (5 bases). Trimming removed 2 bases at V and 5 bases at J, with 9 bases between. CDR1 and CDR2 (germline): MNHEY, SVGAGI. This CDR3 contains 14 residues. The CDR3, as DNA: TGTGCCAGCAGTTACGACTCGGGGACCGGGGAGCTGTTTTTT. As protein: CASSYDSGTGELFF.

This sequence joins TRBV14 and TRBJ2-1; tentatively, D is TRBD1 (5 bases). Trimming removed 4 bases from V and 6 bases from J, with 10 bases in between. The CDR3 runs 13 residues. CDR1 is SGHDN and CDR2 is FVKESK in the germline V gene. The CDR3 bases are TGTGCCAGCAGCCTGCAGGGATTCAATGAGCAGTTCTTC. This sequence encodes CASSLQGFNEQFF.

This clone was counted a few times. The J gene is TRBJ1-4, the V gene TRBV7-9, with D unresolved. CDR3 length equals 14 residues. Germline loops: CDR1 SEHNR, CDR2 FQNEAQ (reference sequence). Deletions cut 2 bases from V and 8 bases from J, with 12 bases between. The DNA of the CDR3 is TGTGCCAGCAGCTTATTGTCTGGCGGCGAAAAACTGTTTTTT. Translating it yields CASSLLSGGEKLFF.

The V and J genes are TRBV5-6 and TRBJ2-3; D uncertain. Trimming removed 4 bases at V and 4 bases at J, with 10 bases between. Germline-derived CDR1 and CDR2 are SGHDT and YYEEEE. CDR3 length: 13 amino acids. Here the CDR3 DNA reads TGTGCCAGCAGCCCCTCCTCCCCAGATACGCAGTATTTT. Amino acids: CASSPSSPDTQYF.

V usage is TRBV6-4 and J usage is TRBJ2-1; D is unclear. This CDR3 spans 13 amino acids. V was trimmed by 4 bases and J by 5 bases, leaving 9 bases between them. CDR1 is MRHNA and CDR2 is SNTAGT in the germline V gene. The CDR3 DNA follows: TGTGCCAGCAGTGCTAGTAATCACAATGAGCAGTTCTTC. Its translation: CASSASNHNEQFF.

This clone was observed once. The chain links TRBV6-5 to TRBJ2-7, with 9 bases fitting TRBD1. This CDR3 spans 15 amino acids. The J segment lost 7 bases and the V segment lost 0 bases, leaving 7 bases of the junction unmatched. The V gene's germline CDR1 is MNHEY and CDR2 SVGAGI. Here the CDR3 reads CASSYSKAGTGEQYF. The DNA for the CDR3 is TGTGCCAGCAGTTACTCGAAGGCAGGGACAGGGGAGCAGTACTTC.

The CDR3: CASSRGRTYEQYF. The CDR3 DNA reads TGTGCCAGCAGTCGAGGCCGAACCTACGAGCAGTACTTC. This chain uses TRBV28 with TRBJ2-7; no clear D. Looked up from germline, CDR1 is MDHEN and CDR2 is SYDVKM. This CDR3 has 13 residues. Trimming took 5 bases from V and 2 from J, leaving 10 bases between them. Combining the CDR3 with reference TRBV28 and TRBJ2-7 gives the whole variable domain DVKVTQSSRYLVKRTGEKVFLECVQDMDHENMFWYRQDPGLGLRLIYFSYDVKMKEKGDIPEGYSVSREKKERFSLILESASTNQTSMYLCASSRGRTYEQYFGPGTRLTVT.

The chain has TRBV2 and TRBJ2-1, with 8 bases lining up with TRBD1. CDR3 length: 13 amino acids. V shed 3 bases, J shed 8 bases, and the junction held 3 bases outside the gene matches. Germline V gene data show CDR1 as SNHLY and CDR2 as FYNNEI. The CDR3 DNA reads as TGTGCCAGCAGTGACGACAGGGGCCATGAGCAGTTCTTC. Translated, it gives CASSDDRGHEQFF.

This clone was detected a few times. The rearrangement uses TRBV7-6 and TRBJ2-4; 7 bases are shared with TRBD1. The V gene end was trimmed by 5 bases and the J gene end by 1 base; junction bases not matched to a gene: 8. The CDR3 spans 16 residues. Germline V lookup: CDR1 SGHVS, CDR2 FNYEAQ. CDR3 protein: CASSPTGRSAKNIQYF. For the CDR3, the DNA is TGTGCCAGCAGCCCGACAGGGCGTTCGGCCAAAAACATTCAGTACTTC.

The CDR3 DNA is TGTGCCGCCTCCTCCGGCCAAGAGACCCAGTACTTC. It codes for CAASSGQETQYF. The rearrangement joins TRBV15 to TRBJ2-5; no definite D call. The CDR3 is made up of 12 amino acids. V dropped 11 bases and J dropped 1 base, with 11 bases sitting between them. The germline gives CDR1 LNHNV, CDR2 YYDKDF (reference sequence).

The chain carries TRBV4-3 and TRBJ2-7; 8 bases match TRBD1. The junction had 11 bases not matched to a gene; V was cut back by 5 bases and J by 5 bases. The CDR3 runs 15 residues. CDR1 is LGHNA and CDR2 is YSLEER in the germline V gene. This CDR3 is CASSSWTGTGDEQYF. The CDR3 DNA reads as TGCGCCAGCAGCTCCTGGACAGGGACGGGCGACGAGCAGTACTTC.

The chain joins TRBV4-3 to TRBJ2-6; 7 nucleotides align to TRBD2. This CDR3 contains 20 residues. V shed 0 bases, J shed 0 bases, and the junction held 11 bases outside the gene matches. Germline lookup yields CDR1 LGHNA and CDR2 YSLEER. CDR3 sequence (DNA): TGCGCCAGCAGCCAAGACCTGGGGGAGTGGGGGGGCTCTGGGGCCAACGTCCTGACTTTC. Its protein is CASSQDLGEWGGSGANVLTF.

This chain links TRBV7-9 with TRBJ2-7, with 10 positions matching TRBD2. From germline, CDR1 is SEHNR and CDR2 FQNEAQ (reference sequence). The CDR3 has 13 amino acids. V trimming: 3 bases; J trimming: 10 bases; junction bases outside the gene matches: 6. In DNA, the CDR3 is TGTGCCAGCAGCTTTCTAGCGGGAGCAGAACAGTACTTC. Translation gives CASSFLAGAEQYF.